The clone carrying this TCR beta chain has only a few counts. Its specificity is unknown. TCRdb re-called the 5' RACE reads through MiXCR, storing one row per CDR3 protein. The data contain 750,000 to 850,000 distinct CDR3 sequences, 12% of them singletons. This specimen belongs to a study of CD8 T cells in ankylosing spondylitis. Study conclusions and caveats: It appeared that ankylosing spondylitis blood was characterized by a TCR beta motif of several highly homologous variants. Past studies reported some motif variants in reactive arthritis synovial fluid and blood.

CDR1 and CDR2 from the germline V gene are DFQATT and SNEGSKA (reference sequence). CDR3 length: 12 amino acids. The V end lost 3 bases, the J end lost 3 bases, and 9 bases lay between the germline ends. The rearrangement joins TRBV20-1 to TRBJ2-7; a possible D gene is TRBD2 (6 bases). This TCR was recovered from a male donor with ankylosing spondylitis. Specimen: blood, either unsorted or a sorted T cell fraction (not recorded which). CDR3 amino acids: CSASGGYYEQYF. For the CDR3, the DNA is TGCAGTGCTAGCGGGGGTTACTACGAGCAGTACTTC.